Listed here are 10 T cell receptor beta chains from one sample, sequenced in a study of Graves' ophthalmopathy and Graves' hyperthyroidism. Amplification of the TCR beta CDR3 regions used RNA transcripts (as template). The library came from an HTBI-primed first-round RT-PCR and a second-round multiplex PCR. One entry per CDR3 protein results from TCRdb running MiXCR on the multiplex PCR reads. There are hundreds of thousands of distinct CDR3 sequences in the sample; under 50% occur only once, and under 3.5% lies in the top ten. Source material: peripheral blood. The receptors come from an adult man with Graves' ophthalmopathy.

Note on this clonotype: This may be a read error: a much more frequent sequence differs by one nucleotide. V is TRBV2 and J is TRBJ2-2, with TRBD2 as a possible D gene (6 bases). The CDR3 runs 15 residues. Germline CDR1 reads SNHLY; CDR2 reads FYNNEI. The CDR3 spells CAGSGQTGGAGELFF. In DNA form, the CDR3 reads TGTGCCGGCAGTGGTCAGACCGGAGGGGCTGGGGAGCTGTTTTTT.

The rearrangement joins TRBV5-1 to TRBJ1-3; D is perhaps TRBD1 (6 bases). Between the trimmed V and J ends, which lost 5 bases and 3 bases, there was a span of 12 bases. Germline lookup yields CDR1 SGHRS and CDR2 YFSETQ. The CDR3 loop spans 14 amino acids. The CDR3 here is CASRLTGYGNTIYF. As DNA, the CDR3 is TGCGCCAGCAGGCTAACAGGGTATGGAAACACCATATATTTT.

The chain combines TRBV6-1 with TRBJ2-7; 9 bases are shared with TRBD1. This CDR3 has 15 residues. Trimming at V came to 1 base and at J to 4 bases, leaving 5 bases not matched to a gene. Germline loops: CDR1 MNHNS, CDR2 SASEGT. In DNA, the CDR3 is TGTGCCAGCAGTGAAGAGACAGGGGGGAGATACGAGCAGTACTTC. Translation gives CASSEETGGRYEQYF.

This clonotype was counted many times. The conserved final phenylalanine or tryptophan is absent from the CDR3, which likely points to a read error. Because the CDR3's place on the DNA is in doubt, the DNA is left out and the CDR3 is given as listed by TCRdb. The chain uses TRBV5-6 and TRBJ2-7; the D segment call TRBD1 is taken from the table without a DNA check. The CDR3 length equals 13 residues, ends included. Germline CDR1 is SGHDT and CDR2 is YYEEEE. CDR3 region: CASSLGITGPGRL.

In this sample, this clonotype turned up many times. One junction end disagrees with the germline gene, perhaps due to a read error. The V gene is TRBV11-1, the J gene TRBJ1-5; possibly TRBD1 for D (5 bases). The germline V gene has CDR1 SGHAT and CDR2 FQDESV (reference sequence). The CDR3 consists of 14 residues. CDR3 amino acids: CASSQVRGNQPQHF. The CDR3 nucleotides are TGCGCCAGCAGCCAAGTTCGGGGGAATCAGCCCCAGCATTTT.

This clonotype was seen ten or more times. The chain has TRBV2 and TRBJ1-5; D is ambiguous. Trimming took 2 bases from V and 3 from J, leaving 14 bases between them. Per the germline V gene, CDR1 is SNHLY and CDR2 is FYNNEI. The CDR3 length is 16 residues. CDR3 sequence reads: CASSELGGVSNQPQHF. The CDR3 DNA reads TGTGCCAGCAGTGAATTGGGCGGGGTCTCCAATCAGCCCCAGCATTTT.

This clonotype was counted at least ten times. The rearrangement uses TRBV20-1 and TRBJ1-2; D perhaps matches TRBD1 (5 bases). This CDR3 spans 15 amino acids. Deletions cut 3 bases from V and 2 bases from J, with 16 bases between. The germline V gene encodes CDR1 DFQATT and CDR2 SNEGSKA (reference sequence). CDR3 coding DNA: TGCAGTGCTAGTTTGGGGGGATCTACCAACTATGGCTACACCTTC. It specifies CSASLGGSTNYGYTF.

The CDR3 sequence is CASSRGAQGNTIYF. CDR3 in DNA: TGTGCCAGCAGCCGTGGGGCGCAGGGAAACACCATATATTTT. The chain employs TRBV7-2 and TRBJ1-3; possibly TRBD1 for D (5 bases). V dropped 5 bases and J dropped 4 bases, with 12 bases sitting between them. CDR1 and CDR2 (germline): SGHTA, FQGNSA. CDR3 length: 14 amino acids.

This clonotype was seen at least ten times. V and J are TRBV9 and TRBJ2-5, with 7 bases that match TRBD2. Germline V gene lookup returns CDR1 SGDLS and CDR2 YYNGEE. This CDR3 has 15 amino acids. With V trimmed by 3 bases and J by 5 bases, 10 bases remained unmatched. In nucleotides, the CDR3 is TGTGCCAGCAGCGCGGGTTCGGGAGGTGGTGAGACCCAGTACTTC. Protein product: CASSAGSGGGETQYF.

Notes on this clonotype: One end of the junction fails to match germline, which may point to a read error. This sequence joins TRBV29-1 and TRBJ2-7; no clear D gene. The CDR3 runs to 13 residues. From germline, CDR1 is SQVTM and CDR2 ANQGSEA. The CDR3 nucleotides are TGCAGCGTCCTCCTCCCCGGAGCCTATGAGCAGTACTTC. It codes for CSVLLPGAYEQYF.